This is a list of T cell receptor beta chains from one sample in a study of T cell responses to AZD1222 COVID-19 vaccine. The method was immunoSEQ multiplex PCR; TCRdb's version includes in-frame clones alone and lacks a portion of them. The data hold 40,000 to 55,000 clones, with 90% observed a single time. Sequenced material: peripheral blood, taken 28 days after the second AZD1222 dose. The receptors derive from an adult who received the AZD1222 COVID-19 vaccine. CDR3s include the opening cysteine and the closing phenylalanine or tryptophan. A D gene is named only where the DNA matches it firmly. Clone size is given for some rows only: seen once, a few or many times, or a class if the clone is expanded.

>-|14|TRBJ1-4|TRBV7-9|-
TGTGCCAGCACCTCCGCAGGGGTAGGCGAAAAACTGTTTTTT
CASTSAGVGEKLFF
>-|12|TRBJ1-3|TRBV30|-
TGTGCCTGGCGAAGTAGGGGAGACACCATATATTTT
CAWRSRGDTIYF
>-|13|TRBJ1-6|TRBV12-3/TRBV12-4|-
TGTGCCAGCAGTTTAAAAGTCAGGTCACCCCTCCACTTT
CASSLKVRSPLHF
>-|14|TRBJ1-6|TRBV5-8|TRBD1
TGTGCCAGCAGCCCCGGGACAGCGGATTCACCCCTCCACTTT
CASSPGTADSPLHF
>-|15|TRBJ2-1|TRBV18|-
TGTGCCAGCTCACCACCATCCGGGACTGGTAATGAGCAGTTCTTC
CASSPPSGTGNEQFF
>-|16|TRBJ2-3|TRBV11-2|TRBD2
TGTGCCAGCAGCCCGCGAGCGGGGGGGCCTGTAGATACGCAGTATTTT
CASSPRAGGPVDTQYF
>-|15|TRBJ2-1|TRBV6-4|TRBD1
TGTGCCAGCAGTCTAACAGGGGGCTCCTACAATGAGCAGTTCTTC
CASSLTGGSYNEQFF
>once|14|TRBJ1-4|TRBV25-1|-
TGTGCCAGCAGTGAGTGGACCACTAATGAAAAACTGTTTTTT
CASSEWTTNEKLFF
>-|12|TRBJ2-5|TRBV2|-
TGTGCCAGCAGACGGCTCCAAGAGACCCAGTACTTC
CASRRLQETQYF
>-|14|TRBJ2-3|TRBV11-2|TRBD2
TGTGCCAGCAGCTCCCGGACTAGCCCAGATACGCAGTATTTT
CASSSRTSPDTQYF
>-|15|TRBJ1-2|TRBV11-2|TRBD1
TGTGCCAGCAGCCCCTACAGGGGTTCAAACTATGGCTACACCTTC
CASSPYRGSNYGYTF
>-|14|TRBJ1-1|TRBV5-1|-
TGCGCCAGCAGCTTGAGACAGAAGAACACTGAAGCTTTCTTT
CASSLRQKNTEAFF
>-|13|TRBJ2-7|TRBV25-1|-
TGTGCCAGCAGGGATGGGGGAGTTTACGAGCAGTACTTC
CASRDGGVYEQYF
>-|15|TRBJ2-5|TRBV29-1|TRBD2
TGCAGCTTATCACCCGCGGGGGGTAGGAGGGAGACCCAGTACTTC
CSLSPAGGRRETQYF
>-|15|TRBJ2-1|TRBV11-2|TRBD2
TGTGCCAGCAGCCCGGGACTAGCGGGGTACAATGAGCAGTTCTTC
CASSPGLAGYNEQFF
>-|16|TRBJ1-6|TRBV16|-
TGTGCCAGCAGCCAATTCAACAGAGTGGGGAATTCACCCCTCCACTTT
CASSQFNRVGNSPLHF
>-|13|TRBJ2-7|TRBV29-1|-
TGCAGCGCCCTACCGGGTCCCACCGCCGAGCAGTACTTC
CSALPGPTAEQYF
>-|13|TRBJ1-1|TRBV6-4|-
TGTGCCAGCAGTGAAACGGAGAACACTGAAGCTTTCTTT
CASSETENTEAFF
>-|11|TRBJ2-7|TRBV12-5|-
TGTGCTAGTGGTTTGTTCATCGAGCAGTACTTC
CASGLFIEQYF
>-|14|TRBJ2-3|TRBV6-1|-
TGTGCCAGCAGTGAAGCGGGGCGCACAGATACGCAGTATTTT
CASSEAGRTDTQYF
>-|14|TRBJ1-1|TRBV7-6|TRBD1
TGTGCCAGCAGCTTAGTGACAGGGGACACTGAAGCTTTCTTT
CASSLVTGDTEAFF
>-|16|TRBJ1-2|TRBV7-2|-
TGTGCCAGCAGCTTAGCTGCGGGAGTCGTAAACTATGGCTACACCTTC
CASSLAAGVVNYGYTF